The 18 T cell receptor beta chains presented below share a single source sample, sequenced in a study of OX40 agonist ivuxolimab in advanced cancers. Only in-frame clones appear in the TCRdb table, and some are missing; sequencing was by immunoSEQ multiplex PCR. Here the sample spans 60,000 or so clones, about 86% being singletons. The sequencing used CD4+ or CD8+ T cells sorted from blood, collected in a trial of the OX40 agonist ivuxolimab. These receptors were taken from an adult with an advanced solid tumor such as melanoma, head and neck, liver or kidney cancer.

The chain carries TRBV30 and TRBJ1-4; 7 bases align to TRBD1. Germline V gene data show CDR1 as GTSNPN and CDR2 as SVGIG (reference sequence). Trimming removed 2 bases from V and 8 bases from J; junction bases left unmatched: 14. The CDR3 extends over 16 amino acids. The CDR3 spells CAWSPPATGKGEKLFF. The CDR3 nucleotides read TGTGCCTGGAGTCCTCCCGCGACAGGGAAGGGCGAAAAACTGTTTTTT.

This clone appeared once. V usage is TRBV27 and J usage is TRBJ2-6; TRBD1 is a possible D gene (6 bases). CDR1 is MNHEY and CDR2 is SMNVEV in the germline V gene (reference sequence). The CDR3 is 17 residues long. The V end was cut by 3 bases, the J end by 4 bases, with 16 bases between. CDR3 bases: TGTGCCAGCAGTTTGTTAGGGGTTAGGGGGGGGGCCAACGTCCTGACTTTC. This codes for CASSLLGVRGGANVLTF.

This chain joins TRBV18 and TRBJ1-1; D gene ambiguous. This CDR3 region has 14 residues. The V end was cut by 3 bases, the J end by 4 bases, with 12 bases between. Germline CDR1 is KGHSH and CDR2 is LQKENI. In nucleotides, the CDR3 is TGTGCCAGCTCACCTGGCCCCTTGGGCACTGAAGCTTTCTTT. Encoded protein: CASSPGPLGTEAFF.

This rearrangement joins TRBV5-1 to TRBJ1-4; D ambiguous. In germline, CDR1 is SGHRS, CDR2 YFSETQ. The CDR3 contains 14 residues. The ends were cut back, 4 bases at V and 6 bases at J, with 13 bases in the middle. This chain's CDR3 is CASSRSWTDEKLFF. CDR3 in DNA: TGCGCCAGCAGCCGCAGCTGGACGGATGAAAAACTGTTTTTT.

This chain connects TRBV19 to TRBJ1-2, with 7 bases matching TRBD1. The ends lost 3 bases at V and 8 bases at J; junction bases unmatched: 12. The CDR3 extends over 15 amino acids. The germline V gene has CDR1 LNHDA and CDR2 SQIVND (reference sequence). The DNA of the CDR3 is TGTGCCAGTAGTATCGCACAGGGGCCTGAGGGAGGCTACACCTTC. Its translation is CASSIAQGPEGGYTF. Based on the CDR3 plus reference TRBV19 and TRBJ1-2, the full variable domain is DGGITQSPKYLFRKEGQNVTLSCEQNLNHDAMYWYRQDPGQGLRLIYYSQIVNDFQKGDIAEGYSVSREKKESFPLTVTSAQKNPTAFYLCASSIAQGPEGGYTFGSGTRLTVV.

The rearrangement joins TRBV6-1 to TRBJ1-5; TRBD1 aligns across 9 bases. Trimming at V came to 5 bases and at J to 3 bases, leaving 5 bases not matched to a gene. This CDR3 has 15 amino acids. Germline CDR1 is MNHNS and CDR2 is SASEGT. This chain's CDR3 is CASSIQGAINQPQHF. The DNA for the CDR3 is TGTGCCAGCAGTATACAGGGGGCCATCAATCAGCCCCAGCATTTT.

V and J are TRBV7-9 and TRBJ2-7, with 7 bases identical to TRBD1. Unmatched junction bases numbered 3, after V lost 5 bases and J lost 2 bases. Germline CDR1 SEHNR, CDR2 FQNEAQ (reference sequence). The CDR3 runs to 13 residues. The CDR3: CASSLGTAYEQYF. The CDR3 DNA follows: TGTGCCAGCAGCCTCGGGACAGCCTACGAGCAGTACTTC.

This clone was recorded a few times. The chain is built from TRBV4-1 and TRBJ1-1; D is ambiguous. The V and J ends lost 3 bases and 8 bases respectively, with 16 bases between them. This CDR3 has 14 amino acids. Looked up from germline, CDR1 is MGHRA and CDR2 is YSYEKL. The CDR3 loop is CASSHPGRPDEAFF. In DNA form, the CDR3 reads TGCGCCAGCAGCCACCCCGGACGGCCCGACGAAGCTTTCTTT.

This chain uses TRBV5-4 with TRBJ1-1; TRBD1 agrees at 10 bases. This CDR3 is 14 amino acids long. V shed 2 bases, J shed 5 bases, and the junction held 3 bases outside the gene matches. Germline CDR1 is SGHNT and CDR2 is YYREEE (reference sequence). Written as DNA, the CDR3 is TGTGCCAGCAGCTTTCGACAGGGGGCTACTGAAGCTTTCTTT. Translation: CASSFRQGATEAFF.

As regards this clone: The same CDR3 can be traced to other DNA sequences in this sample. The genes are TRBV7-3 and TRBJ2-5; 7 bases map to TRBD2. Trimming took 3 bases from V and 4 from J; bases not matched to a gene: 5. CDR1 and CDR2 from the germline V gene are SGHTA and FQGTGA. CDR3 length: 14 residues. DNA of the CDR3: TGTGCCAGCAGCTTCGCCGGGGGGAGAGAGACCCAGTACTTC. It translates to CASSFAGGRETQYF.

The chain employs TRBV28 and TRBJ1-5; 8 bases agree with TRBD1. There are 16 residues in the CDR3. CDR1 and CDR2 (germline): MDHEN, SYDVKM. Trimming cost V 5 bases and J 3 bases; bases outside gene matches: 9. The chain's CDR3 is CASSPRDRLPNQPQHF. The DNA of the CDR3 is TGTGCCAGCAGTCCTAGGGACAGGCTTCCCAATCAGCCCCAGCATTTT.

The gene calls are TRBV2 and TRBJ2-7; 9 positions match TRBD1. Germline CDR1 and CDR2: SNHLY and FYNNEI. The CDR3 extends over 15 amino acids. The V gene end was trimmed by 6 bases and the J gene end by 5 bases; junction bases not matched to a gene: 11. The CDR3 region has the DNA TGTGCCAGCAGGTATACCGGGACAGGGCTACACGAGCAGTACTTC. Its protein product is CASRYTGTGLHEQYF.

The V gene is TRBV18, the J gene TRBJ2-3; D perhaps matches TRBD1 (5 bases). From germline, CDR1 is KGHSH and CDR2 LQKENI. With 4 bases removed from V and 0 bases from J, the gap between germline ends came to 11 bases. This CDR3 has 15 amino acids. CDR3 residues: CASSLGQPSTDTQYF. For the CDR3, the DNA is TGTGCCAGCTCACTTGGACAACCTAGCACAGATACGCAGTATTTT.

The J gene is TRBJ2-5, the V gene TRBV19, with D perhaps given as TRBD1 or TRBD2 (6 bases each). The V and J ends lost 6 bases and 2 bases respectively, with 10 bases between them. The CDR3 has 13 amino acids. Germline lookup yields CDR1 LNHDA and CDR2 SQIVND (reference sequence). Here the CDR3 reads CASSRGLQETQYF. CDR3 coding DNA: TGTGCCAGTAGCCGGGGGCTTCAAGAGACCCAGTACTTC.

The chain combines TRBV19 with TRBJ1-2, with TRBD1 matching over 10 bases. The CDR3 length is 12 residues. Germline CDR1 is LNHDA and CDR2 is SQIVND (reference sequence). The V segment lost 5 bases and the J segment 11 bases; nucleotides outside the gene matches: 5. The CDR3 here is CASSPRDRGYTF. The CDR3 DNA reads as TGTGCCAGTAGTCCTCGGGACAGGGGTTACACCTTC.

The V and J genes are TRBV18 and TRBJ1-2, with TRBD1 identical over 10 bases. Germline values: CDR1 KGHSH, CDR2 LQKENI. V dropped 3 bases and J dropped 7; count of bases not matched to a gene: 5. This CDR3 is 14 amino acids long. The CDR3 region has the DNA TGTGCCAGCTCACCTGACAGGGGGCTGGGTGGCTACACCTTC. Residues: CASSPDRGLGGYTF.

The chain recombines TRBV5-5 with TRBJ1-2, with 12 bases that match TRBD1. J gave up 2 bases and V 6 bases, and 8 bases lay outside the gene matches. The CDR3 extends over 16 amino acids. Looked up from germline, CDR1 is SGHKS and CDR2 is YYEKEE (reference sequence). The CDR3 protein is CASIPRGTGGNYGYTF. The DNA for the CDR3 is TGTGCCAGCATCCCCAGGGGGACAGGGGGCAACTATGGCTACACCTTC.

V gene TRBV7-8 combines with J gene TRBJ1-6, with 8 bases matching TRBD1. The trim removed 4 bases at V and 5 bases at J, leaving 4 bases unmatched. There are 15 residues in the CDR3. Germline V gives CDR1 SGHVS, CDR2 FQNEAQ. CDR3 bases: TGTGCCAGCAGCTACCGGGACAGGAATAATTCACCCCTCCACTTT. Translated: CASSYRDRNNSPLHF.